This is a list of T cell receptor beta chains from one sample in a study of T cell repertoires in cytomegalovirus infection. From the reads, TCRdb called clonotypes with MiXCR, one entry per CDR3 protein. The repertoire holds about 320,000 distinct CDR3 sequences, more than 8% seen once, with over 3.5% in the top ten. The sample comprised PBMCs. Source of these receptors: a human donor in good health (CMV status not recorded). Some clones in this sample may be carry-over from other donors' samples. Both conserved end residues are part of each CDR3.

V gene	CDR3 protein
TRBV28	CASSPPRVLFPEQYF
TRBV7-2	CASSLGLAPKWDTQYF
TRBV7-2	CASSFDRLAGELFF
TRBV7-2	CASSTGVIQETQYF
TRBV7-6	CASSSDREESNQPQHF
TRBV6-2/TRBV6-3	CASRPSESSYNEQFF
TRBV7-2	CASSLHALNTEAFF
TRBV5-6	CASSFGYRDTDTQYF
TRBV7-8	CASTVVAGLSSYNEQFF
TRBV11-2	CASSSRKASVETQYF
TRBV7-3	CASSPLADIQYF
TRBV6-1	CASSEALLAGGQKYF
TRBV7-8	CASSDRLSMWGANEQFF
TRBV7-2	CASRRGGFSYEQYF
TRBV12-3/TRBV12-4	CASSLDRGEKETQYF
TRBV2	CASTGYSGANVLTF
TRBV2	CASSQREGWDEQYF
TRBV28	CASAGQVGVNTEAFF
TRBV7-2	CASSFGTGLETQYF
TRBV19	CASSRGLDDEQYF
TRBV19	CASEFRDRSYQAQHF
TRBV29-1	CSVEERRGEQFF
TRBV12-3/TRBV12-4	CASSSRGQRNTEAFF
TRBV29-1	CSVVPGGQETQYF
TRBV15	CATSNWESSYEQYF
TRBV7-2	CASSPLAGGAYNEQFF
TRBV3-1	CASSFSLLMNTEAFF
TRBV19	CASSIESRREGRYNEQFF